Sequencing of this T cell receptor beta chain was carried out in a study of OX40 agonist ivuxolimab in advanced cancers. Study-wide context: A diagnosis of hepatocellular carcinoma, melanoma, renal cell or head and neck cancer was present in dose-escalation patients. Two cutaneous melanoma patients and one hepatocellular carcinoma patient, three in all, had partial responses. The study's findings and limits: The study found that CD8+ T cells averaged more expanded clones than CD4+.

TCRdb keeps only in-frame clones here, not all; method: immunoSEQ multiplex PCR. Found here are some 70,000 clones, approximately 86% of them singletons; the top ten hold 2% to 2.5%. Patients with autoimmune history or systemic immunosuppression were excluded. This clone has more than one count but fewer than ten. The antigen is not known. Germline-derived CDR1 and CDR2 are SQVTM and ANQGSEA. Trimming pared 4 bases from V and 2 bases from J, leaving 8 bases between. The CDR3 is 12 amino acids. The TCR originated in an adult with an advanced solid tumor such as melanoma, head and neck, liver or kidney cancer. V usage is TRBV29-1 and J usage is TRBJ1-1; no definite D call. Here the sequenced sample was CD4+ or CD8+ T cells sorted from blood, taken in a trial of the OX40 agonist ivuxolimab. This CDR3 reads CSVGSHNTEAFF. The CDR3 coding sequence is TGCAGCGTTGGATCCCACAACACTGAAGCTTTCTTT.